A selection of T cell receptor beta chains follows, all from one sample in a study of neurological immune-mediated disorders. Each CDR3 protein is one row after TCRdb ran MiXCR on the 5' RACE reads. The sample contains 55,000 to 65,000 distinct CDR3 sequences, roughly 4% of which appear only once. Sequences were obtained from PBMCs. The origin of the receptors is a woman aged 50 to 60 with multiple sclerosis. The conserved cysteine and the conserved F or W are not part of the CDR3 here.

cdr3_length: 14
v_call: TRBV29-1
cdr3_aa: SVDRTSGSGTGELF

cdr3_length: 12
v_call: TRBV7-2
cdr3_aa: ASSPLASSYEQY

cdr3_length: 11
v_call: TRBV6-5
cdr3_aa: ASSYSSPLPQY

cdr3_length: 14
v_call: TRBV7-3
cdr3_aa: ASSLKPQGRGETQY

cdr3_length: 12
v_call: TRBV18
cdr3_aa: ASSSGGSTDTQY

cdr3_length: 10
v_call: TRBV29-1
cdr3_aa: SVDPASYGYT

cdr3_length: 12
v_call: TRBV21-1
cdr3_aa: ASSPRDSYQPQH

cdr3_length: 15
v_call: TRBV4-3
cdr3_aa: ASSQDYSPRSSYEQY

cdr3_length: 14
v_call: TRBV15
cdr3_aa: ATSRVAGGPSYEQY

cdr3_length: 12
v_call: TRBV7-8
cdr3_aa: ASSLALGADTQY

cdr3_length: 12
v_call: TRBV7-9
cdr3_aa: ASSARTGNYGYT

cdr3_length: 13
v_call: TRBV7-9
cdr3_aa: ASSSPGTGNYGYT

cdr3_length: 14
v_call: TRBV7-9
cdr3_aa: ASSFYSRAAGAEAF

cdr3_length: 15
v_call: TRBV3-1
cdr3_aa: ASSQTGQGVSNQPQH

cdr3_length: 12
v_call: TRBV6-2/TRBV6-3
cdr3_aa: ASTLLAGVETQY

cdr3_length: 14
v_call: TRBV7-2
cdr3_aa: ASSFPSGFTYNEQF

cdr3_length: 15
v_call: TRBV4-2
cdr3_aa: ASSQVIRRERGTEAF

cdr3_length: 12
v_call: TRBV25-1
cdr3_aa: ASSLGGYNSPLN

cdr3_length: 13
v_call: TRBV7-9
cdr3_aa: ASSLSLANYNEQF

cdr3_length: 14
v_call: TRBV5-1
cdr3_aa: ASSLLTDLMNTEAF

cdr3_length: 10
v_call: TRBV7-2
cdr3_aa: ASSAPGQPLF

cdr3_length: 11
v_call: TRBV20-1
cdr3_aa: SAVSGALNEQF

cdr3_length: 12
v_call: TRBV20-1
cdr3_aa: SARSRQGQETQY

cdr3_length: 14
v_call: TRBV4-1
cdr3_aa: ASSQDLARGSYEQY

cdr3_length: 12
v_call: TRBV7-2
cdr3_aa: ASSLLVHQETQY

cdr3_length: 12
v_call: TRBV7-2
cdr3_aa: ASSNPGLAIEQY

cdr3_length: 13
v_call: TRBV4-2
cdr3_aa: ASSPSAGGDNEQF

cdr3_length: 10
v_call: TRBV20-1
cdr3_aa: SAVSSNQPQH

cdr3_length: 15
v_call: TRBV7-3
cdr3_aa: ASSLRGPRGRNQPQN

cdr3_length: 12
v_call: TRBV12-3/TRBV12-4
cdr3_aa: ASSLDRANTEAF

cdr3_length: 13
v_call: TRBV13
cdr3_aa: ASSSGLADYNEQF

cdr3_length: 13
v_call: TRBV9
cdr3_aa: ASSVVLAGLDEQF

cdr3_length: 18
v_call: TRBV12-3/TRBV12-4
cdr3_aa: ASSLRYQPQKEGAKNIQY

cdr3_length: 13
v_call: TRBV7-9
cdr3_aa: ASRPGGGDYNEQF

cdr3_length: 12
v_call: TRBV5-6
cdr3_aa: ASSLRSPPDTQY

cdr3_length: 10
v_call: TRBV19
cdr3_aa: ASSGGRNIQY

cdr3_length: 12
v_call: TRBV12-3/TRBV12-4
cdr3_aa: ASSLRVMDAEAF

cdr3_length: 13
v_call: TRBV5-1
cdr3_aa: ASSLEGQGGQPQH

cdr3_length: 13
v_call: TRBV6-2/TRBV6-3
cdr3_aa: ASARDRGGGHEQY

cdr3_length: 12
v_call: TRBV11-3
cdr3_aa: ASSLGLNSGGYT

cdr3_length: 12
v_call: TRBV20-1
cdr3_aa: SAVPAGGADTQY

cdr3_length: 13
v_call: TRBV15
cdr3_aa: ATSSDRLAKNIQY

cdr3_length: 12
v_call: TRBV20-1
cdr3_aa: SARDPGGAGELF

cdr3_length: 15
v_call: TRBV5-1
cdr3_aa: ASSYGTGGRNTGELF